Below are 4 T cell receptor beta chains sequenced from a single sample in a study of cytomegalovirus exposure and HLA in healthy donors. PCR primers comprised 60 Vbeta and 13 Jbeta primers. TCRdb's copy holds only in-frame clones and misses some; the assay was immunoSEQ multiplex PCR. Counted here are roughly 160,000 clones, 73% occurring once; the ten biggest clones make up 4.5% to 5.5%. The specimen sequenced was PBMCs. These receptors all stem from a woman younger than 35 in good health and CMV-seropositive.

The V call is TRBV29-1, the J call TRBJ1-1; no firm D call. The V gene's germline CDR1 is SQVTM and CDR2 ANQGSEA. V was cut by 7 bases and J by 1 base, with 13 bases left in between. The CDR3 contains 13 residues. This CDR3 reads CSGAPEPNTEAFF. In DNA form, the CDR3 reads TGCAGCGGGGCGCCAGAGCCGAACACTGAAGCTTTCTTT.

CDR3 bases: TGCGCCAGCAGCCAAGATACGTTGCCGGGGGGTTACAATGAGCAGTTCTTC. This encodes CASSQDTLPGGYNEQFF. The chain recombines TRBV4-3 with TRBJ2-1, with 7 bases matching TRBD2. V dropped 0 bases and J dropped 4; count of bases not matched to a gene: 9. The CDR3 totals 17 residues. Per the germline V gene, CDR1 is LGHNA and CDR2 is YSLEER.

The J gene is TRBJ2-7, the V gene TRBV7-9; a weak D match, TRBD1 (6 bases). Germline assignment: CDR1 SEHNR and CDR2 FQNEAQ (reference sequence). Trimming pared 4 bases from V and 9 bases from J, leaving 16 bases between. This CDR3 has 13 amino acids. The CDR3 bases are TGTGCCAGCAGCTCAGGGGACCCCTCCCGGCAGTACTTC. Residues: CASSSGDPSRQYF.

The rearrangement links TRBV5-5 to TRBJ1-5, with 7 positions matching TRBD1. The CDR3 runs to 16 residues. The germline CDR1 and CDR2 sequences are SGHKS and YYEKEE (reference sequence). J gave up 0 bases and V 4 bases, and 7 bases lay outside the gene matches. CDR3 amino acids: CASSPTGLFSNQPQHF. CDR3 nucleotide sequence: TGTGCCAGCAGCCCGACAGGGCTCTTTAGCAATCAGCCCCAGCATTTT.